Given below is one T cell receptor (beta chain) in context. The antigen remains undetermined. This entry belongs to a study of T cell responses to AZD1222 COVID-19 vaccine. Overall study: Second-dose intervals near 4 or 12 weeks were combined. Study-wide points: Just 5 to 7 people given AZD1222 tested seropositive at baseline. It was only after the peak T cell response that any repertoires were sampled.

This CDR3 has 14 residues. Germline CDR1 is KGHSH and CDR2 is LQKENI. V was clipped by 6 bases and J by 3 bases; unmatched bases: 5. Sequencing was performed with immunoSEQ multiplex PCR; in TCRdb, only in-frame clones are kept and a portion is missing. The sample holds some 130,000 clones, approximately 90% seen once. The clonotype was recovered from an adult in good health. The rearrangement links TRBV18 to TRBJ1-2; 9 bases align to TRBD1. Sequencing used peripheral blood, obtained on day 0 of AZD1222 vaccination. CDR3 sequence reads: CASSLQGADYGYTF. CDR3 DNA: TGTGCCAGCTCCCTACAGGGGGCGGACTATGGCTACACCTTC. The entire variable domain, with the rest obtained from reference TRBV18 and TRBJ1-2, is as follows: NAGVMQNPRHLVRRRGQEARLRCSPMKGHSHVYWYRQLPEEGLKFMVYLQKENIIDESGMPKERFSAEFPKEGPSILRIQQVVRGDSAAYFCASSLQGADYGYTFGSGTRLTVV.